Listed below are T cell receptor beta chains from one sample, sequenced in a study of graft-versus-host responses after intestinal transplantation. The repertoire was sequenced with immunoSEQ multiplex PCR; TCRdb's copy has only in-frame clones and lacks some. The data contain 35,000 to 45,000 clones, 94% of them seen just once; the ten biggest clones take up 0.22%. The antigens these receptors bind are not known. The specimen was unstimulated CD4+ T cells sorted from spleen or lymph node cells, collected before transplant. These receptors were taken from a human donor who was the organ donor for an intestinal transplant. Both conserved end residues are part of each CDR3. Each record gives: clone size, J gene, V gene, D gene, CDR3 DNA, CDR3 protein. The D gene is left open where the match is weak. Clone size is stated in some rows and not others, as once, few, many or a class when expanded.

>.|TRBJ2-5|TRBV30|.
TGTGCCTGGAGTGAGCAAGGGACCCAGTACTTC
CAWSEQGTQYF
>.|TRBJ2-5|TRBV7-9|TRBD2
TGTGCCAGCAGCCCTCGGCCAGGGCTAGCGGGGTTTATCCAAGAGACCCAGTACTTC
CASSPRPGLAGFIQETQYF
>.|TRBJ2-7|TRBV7-2|.
TGTGCCAGCAGCTTAGTTCTTGGCGACAGGACTAAAAGCTACGAGCAGTACTTC
CASSLVLGDRTKSYEQYF
>.|TRBJ1-1|TRBV5-1|TRBD1
TGCGCCAGCAGCGGGACAGGCAGGAACACTGAAGCTTTCTTT
CASSGTGRNTEAFF
>.|TRBJ1-4|TRBV5-5|.
TGTGCCAGCAGCTTGGCGGGAACTAATGAAAAACTGTTTTTT
CASSLAGTNEKLFF
>.|TRBJ1-2|TRBV2|.
TGTGCCAGCAGTACCGGACAGAACTATGGCTACACCTTC
CASSTGQNYGYTF
>.|TRBJ2-7|TRBV5-8|TRBD1
TGTGCCAGCAGCACAATAGGACAGGGGTACGACGAGCAGTACTTC
CASSTIGQGYDEQYF
>once|TRBJ2-3|TRBV30|TRBD2
TGTGCCTGGCGACTAGCGGGGGGGCAGGCGGATACGCAGTATTTT
CAWRLAGGQADTQYF
>few|TRBJ1-3|TRBV7-2|.
TGTGCCAGCAGATTCGGTGGGGACGGAAACACCATATATTTT
CASRFGGDGNTIYF
>.|TRBJ2-3|TRBV4-3|.
TGCGCCAGCAGCCTAAGAGCATCGGAGGGCCGTAGCACAGATACGCAGTATTTT
CASSLRASEGRSTDTQYF
>.|TRBJ2-1|TRBV2|.
TGTGCCAGCAGGAGTGGGGACTCCTACAATGAGCAGTTCTTC
CASRSGDSYNEQFF
>.|TRBJ1-2|TRBV6-5|.
TGTGCCAGCAGTTACGGGGGGCAGCCATTAAGTGGCTACACCTTC
CASSYGGQPLSGYTF
>.|TRBJ1-4|TRBV9|TRBD1
TGTGCCAGCAGCCCCCTCGGGACAGGGGGAGAAAAACTGTTTTTT
CASSPLGTGGEKLFF
>.|TRBJ1-2|TRBV7-2|TRBD1
TGTGCCAGCAGCTTGGGGACAGTTCTTAACTATGGCTACACCTTC
CASSLGTVLNYGYTF
>.|TRBJ2-7|TRBV30|.
TGTGCCTGGAGTTTAGGGAACAGACAGCAGTACTTC
CAWSLGNRQQYF
>.|TRBJ2-5|TRBV10-3|.
TGTGCCATCAGTGAGGTCACCGGGCTTAAAGAGACCCAGTACTTC
CAISEVTGLKETQYF
>.|TRBJ1-2|TRBV7-9|.
TGTGCCAGCAGGCGAGGGACTCCCTATGCCGGCTACACCTTC
CASRRGTPYAGYTF
>.|TRBJ1-2|TRBV5-1|TRBD1
TGCGCCAGCAGCTTCGCGGGACAGGGCCATGGCTACACCTTC
CASSFAGQGHGYTF
>.|TRBJ2-4|TRBV15|.
TGTGCCACCAGCAGAGGCCTACTAGCCAAAAACATTCAGTACTTC
CATSRGLLAKNIQYF
>.|TRBJ1-4|TRBV30|TRBD1
TGTGCCTGGAGTGAAGGACAGGGTGAAAAACTGTTTTTT
CAWSEGQGEKLFF
>.|TRBJ2-5|TRBV5-4|.
TGTGCCAGCAGCTTGGACGGGGGTCAAGAGACCCAGTACTTC
CASSLDGGQETQYF
>.|TRBJ2-1|TRBV30|.
TGTGCCTGGACGCGGACATACAATGAGCAGTTCTTC
CAWTRTYNEQFF
>.|TRBJ1-5|TRBV19|TRBD1
TGTGCCAGTAGAAGGACCCGCGGACAGGGAGCAGGCAATCAGCCCCAGCATTTT
CASRRTRGQGAGNQPQHF
>.|TRBJ1-2|TRBV7-9|.
TGTGCCAGCAGCTTATCGGGGGTTAGAGGCTACACCTTC
CASSLSGVRGYTF
>.|TRBJ2-3|TRBV5-1|TRBD2
TGCGCCAGCAGCTCCGGCGGGGGGGGCACAGATACGCAGTATTTT
CASSSGGGGTDTQYF
>.|TRBJ1-6|TRBV28|.
TGTGCCAGCAGTTTATCCTCCAGGGTCGATTCACCCCTCCACTTT
CASSLSSRVDSPLHF
>.|TRBJ2-7|TRBV10-3|TRBD2
TGTGCCATCAGTGGGCTAGCGGGGGGGAGGGAGCAGTACTTC
CAISGLAGGREQYF
>once|TRBJ2-1|TRBV5-1|TRBD2
TGCGCCAGCAGCTTGGCCGGGGGGGGCCACTACAATGAGCAGTTCTTC
CASSLAGGGHYNEQFF
>.|TRBJ1-6|TRBV6-1|.
TGTGCCAGCAGTCCAACCTACACCTCGGCCTCACCCCTCCACTTT
CASSPTYTSASPLHF
>.|TRBJ1-3|TRBV7-8|.
TGTGCCAGCAGCTTAGTGGGCAATACTGGAAACACCATATATTTT
CASSLVGNTGNTIYF
>.|TRBJ2-3|TRBV9|TRBD2
TGTGCCAGCAGCGATACTAGCGCCGGAGATACGCAGTATTTT
CASSDTSAGDTQYF
>once|TRBJ2-7|TRBV6-5|TRBD1
TGTGCCAGCAGTTACCAGGACAGGGGGGCCTACGAGCAGTACTTC
CASSYQDRGAYEQYF
>.|TRBJ1-5|TRBV2|.
TGTGCCAGCAGTGAAGAATCCACGAGACCCCAGCATTTT
CASSEESTRPQHF
>.|TRBJ2-5|TRBV30|TRBD2
TGTGCCTGGAGCGCGACTAGCGGGGGGGCCGTGACCCAGTACTTC
CAWSATSGGAVTQYF
>.|TRBJ1-5|TRBV27|TRBD1
TGTGCCAGCAGTCGGGGACAGGGATATCGGGGAAGCGATCAGCCCCAGCATTTT
CASSRGQGYRGSDQPQHF
>.|TRBJ1-1|TRBV2|.
TGTGCCAGCAGTGAGACCAGGGACACTGAAGCTTTCTTT
CASSETRDTEAFF
>.|TRBJ2-5|TRBV5-1|.
TGCGCCAGCAGCGCTACGCAGGGTTTGGCAAGGGGGACCCAGTACTTC
CASSATQGLARGTQYF
>once|TRBJ2-7|TRBV5-6|TRBD1
TGTGCCAGCAGCGACTCAGGGGGCCTCTACGAGCAGTACTTC
CASSDSGGLYEQYF
>.|TRBJ1-4|TRBV25-1|.
TGTGCCAGCAGTGCCGGAACTACTAATGAAAAACTGTTTTTT
CASSAGTTNEKLFF
>.|TRBJ1-2|TRBV19|.
TGTGCCAGTAGTATAGGAGGGACGGTTCGAATTCGATCGGTCACCTTC
CASSIGGTVRIRSVTF